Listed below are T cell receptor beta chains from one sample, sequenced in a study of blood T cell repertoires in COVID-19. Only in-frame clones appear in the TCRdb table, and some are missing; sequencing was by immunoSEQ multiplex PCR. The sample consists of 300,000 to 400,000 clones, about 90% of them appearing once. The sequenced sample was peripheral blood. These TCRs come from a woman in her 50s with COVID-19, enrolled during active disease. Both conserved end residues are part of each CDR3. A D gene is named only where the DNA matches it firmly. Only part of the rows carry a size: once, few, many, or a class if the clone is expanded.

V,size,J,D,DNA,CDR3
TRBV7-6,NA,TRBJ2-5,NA,TGTGCCAGCAGCTTTACAGGGTTGAGGGAGACCCAGTACTTC,CASSFTGLRETQYF
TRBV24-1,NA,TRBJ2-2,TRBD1,TGTGCCACCAGTGATGATAGGACAGGGTGGTTGGCCGGGGAGCTGTTTTTT,CATSDDRTGWLAGELFF
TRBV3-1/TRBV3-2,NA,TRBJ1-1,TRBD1,TGTGCCAGCAGCCAAGGCTCCGGGACAGAGACCCAGTTT,CASSQGSGTETQF
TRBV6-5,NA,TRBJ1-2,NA,TGTGCCAGCAGTCGGGTGCAGCGCCACTATGGCTACACCTTC,CASSRVQRHYGYTF
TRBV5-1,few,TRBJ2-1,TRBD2,TGCGCCAGCAGCTCAGCGGGGGGTTCCTACAATGAGCAGTTCTTC,CASSSAGGSYNEQFF
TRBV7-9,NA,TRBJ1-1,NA,TGTGCCAGCAGCACAACAGGGCCGAGCACTGAAGCTTTCTTT,CASSTTGPSTEAFF
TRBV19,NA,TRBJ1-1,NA,TGTGCCAGTAGTAGGGCGAATCAGAACACTGAAGCTTTCTTT,CASSRANQNTEAFF
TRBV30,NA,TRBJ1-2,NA,TGTGCCTGGAGTGTAAGCAAAACCGTTAACTATGGCTACACCTTC,CAWSVSKTVNYGYTF
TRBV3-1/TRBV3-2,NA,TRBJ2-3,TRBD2,TGTGCCAGCAGCCCCAGGTCGGGGACTAGCGGGAGTAATCGGACAGATACGCAGTATTTT,CASSPRSGTSGSNRTDTQYF
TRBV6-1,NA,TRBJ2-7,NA,TGTGCCAGCAGTGAAGGACACCCATACGAGCAGTACTTC,CASSEGHPYEQYF
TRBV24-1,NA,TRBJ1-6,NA,TGTGCCACCCCAGGGGACGGACTTTTAAATTCACCCCTCCACTTT,CATPGDGLLNSPLHF
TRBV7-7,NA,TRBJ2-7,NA,TGTGCTAGCAGCTCCCCCGGGAATCCGGAGCAGTACTTC,CASSSPGNPEQYF
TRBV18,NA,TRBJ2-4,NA,TGTGCCAGCTCACCAACCCCTAAGCGGTCGATCGAAGTGGTAGCCAAAAACATTCAGTACTTC,CASSPTPKRSIEVVAKNIQYF
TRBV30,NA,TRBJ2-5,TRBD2,TGTGCCTGGAGTGTCGGGTTAGCGGGAGAGGAGACCCAGTACTTC,CAWSVGLAGEETQYF
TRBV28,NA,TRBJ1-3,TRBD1,TGTGCCAGCAGCCAGACCGGGACAGGGAGAAGCGGGACTGGAAACACCATATATTTT,CASSQTGTGRSGTGNTIYF
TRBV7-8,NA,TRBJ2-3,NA,TGTGCCAGCAGCTTAAGAGATTCGACGGTGGCCCGAGGGCAGTATTTT,CASSLRDSTVARGQYF
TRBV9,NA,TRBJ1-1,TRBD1,TGTGCCAGCACCCAGGGACAGGGGGGACGGGACACTGAAGCTTTCTTT,CASTQGQGGRDTEAFF
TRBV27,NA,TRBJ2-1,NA,TGTGCCAGCAGTTTACAGGCCCCATACAATGAGCAGTTCTTC,CASSLQAPYNEQFF
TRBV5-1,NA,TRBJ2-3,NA,TGCGCCAGCAGCTACCAAACAGGGACGGATACGCAGTATTTT,CASSYQTGTDTQYF
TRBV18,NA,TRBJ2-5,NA,TGTGCCAGCTCACTCAACCAAGAGACCCAGTACTTC,CASSLNQETQYF
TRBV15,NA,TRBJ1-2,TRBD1,TGTGCCACCCGAAATATTTGGACAGGTTTTAGCGGCTACACCTTC,CATRNIWTGFSGYTF
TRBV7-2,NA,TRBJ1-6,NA,TGTGCCAGCAGCTTAGACAGGGCCCCCAATTCACCCCTCCACTTT,CASSLDRAPNSPLHF
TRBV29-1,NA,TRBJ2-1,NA,TGCAGCGTTGAAGTCGCAGGGGACCATGAGCAGTTCTTC,CSVEVAGDHEQFF
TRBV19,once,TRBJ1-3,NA,TGTGCCAGTAGAAGACAGCTCTCTGGAAACACCATATATTTT,CASRRQLSGNTIYF
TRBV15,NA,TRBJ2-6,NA,TGTGCCACCAGTCCCGACAGGCAACTGGCTGGGGCCAACGTCCTGACTTTC,CATSPDRQLAGANVLTF
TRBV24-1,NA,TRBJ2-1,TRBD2,TGTGCCACCAGCTACTCTGGGACTAGCGGGGGCTCCTACAATGAGCAGTTCTTC,CATSYSGTSGGSYNEQFF
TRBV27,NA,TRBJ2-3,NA,TGTGCCAGCAGTAGGGGAATCAGCACAGATACGCAGTATTTT,CASSRGISTDTQYF
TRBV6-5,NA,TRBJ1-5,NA,TGTGCCAGCAGTCACTCGACAGGGCCCCAGCATTTT,CASSHSTGPQHF
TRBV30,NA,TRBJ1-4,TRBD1,TGTGCCTGGAATAACAGGGGTAATGAAAAACTGTTTTTT,CAWNNRGNEKLFF
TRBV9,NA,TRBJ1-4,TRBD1,TGTGCCAGCAGCGCGGGTAGGACAGGGATGAGCGAAAAACTGTTTTTT,CASSAGRTGMSEKLFF
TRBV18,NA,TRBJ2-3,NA,TGTGCCAGCTCACCGGGGGGGCTAGCAACAGATACGCAGTATTTT,CASSPGGLATDTQYF
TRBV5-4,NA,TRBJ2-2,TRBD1,TGTGCCAGCAGCTTGGTAGGGGGCTCGACCGGGGAGCTGTTTTTT,CASSLVGGSTGELFF
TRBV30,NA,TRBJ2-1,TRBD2,TGTGCCTGGAGCGCACTAGCGGGAGTACGCAATGAGCAGTTCTTC,CAWSALAGVRNEQFF
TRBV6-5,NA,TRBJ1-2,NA,TGTGCCAGCAGTTACTCTGGACAGCAAAACTATGGCTACACCTTC,CASSYSGQQNYGYTF
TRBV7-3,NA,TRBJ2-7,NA,TGTGCCAGCAGCTTAACGGGGCAGCACGAGCAGTACTTC,CASSLTGQHEQYF
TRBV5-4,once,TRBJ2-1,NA,TGTGCCAGCAGCTTGGCAGAGCGGGTCAAATTGAATGAGCAGTTCTTC,CASSLAERVKLNEQFF
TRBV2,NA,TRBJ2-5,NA,TGTGCCAGCAGTGTGGTGGGGAGTCAAGAGACCCAGTACTTC,CASSVVGSQETQYF
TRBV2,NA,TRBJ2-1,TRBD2,TGTGCCAGCAGTGAGAGACTAGCGGGAGCTGAAGAGCAGTTCTTC,CASSERLAGAEEQFF
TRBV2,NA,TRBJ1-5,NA,TGTGCCAGCAGTGGAACAGGGAATCAGCCCCAGCATTTT,CASSGTGNQPQHF
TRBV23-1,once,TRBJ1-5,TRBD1,TGCGCCAGCAGTCAACCGGGACAGGGGGGCAATCAGCCCCAGCATTTT,CASSQPGQGGNQPQHF
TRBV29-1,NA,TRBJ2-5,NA,TGCAGCGTTGGAGGCGGGACCGCAGAGACCCAGTACTTC,CSVGGGTAETQYF
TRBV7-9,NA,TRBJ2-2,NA,TGTGCCAGCAGCCGAGCGGCAGCCAACACCGGGGAGCTGTTTTTT,CASSRAAANTGELFF
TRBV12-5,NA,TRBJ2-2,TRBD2,TGTGCTAGTGGCCCCGGACTAGCGGGACCCGGGGAGCTGTTTTTT,CASGPGLAGPGELFF
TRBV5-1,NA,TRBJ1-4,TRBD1,TGCGCCAGCAGCCGGTCGGGACAGGGCCCAGAAAAACTGTTTTTT,CASSRSGQGPEKLFF
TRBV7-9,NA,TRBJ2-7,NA,TGTGCCAGCAGCCCACGCCGAGGATCCAACGAGCAGTACTTC,CASSPRRGSNEQYF
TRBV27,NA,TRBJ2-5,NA,TGTGCCAGCAGATGGACAGCACGACCACAAGAGACCCAGTACTTC,CASRWTARPQETQYF
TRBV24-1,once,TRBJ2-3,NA,TGTGCCACCAGTGATTCGCGACAGATAACAGATACGCAGTATTTT,CATSDSRQITDTQYF
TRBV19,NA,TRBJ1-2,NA,TGTGCCAGTAGCCTCCCTCCCGGGGATGGCTACACCTTC,CASSLPPGDGYTF
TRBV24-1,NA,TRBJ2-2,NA,TGTGCCACCAGCCCCGGGACATTGAACACCGGGGAGCTGTTTTTT,CATSPGTLNTGELFF
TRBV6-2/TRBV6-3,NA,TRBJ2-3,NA,TGTGCCAGCAGTTACGGGCGAACCACAGATACGCAGTATTTT,CASSYGRTTDTQYF
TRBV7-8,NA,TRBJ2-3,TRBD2,TGTGCCAGCAGCTTAGCGCTAGGCGGGAGAGGCACAGATACGCAGTATTTT,CASSLALGGRGTDTQYF